This T cell receptor (beta chain) was found in a study of cytomegalovirus exposure and HLA in healthy donors. The CDR3 covers 15 residues. The germline CDR1 and CDR2 sequences are KGHSH and LQKENI. With V trimmed by 3 bases and J by 3 bases, 4 bases remained unmatched. Study-level results: What a later analysis reportedly showed was that an Asian-associated ancestry cluster had fewer N-insertions than the roughly 670-donor mean. Common viral pathogens were later found to be apparently linked to several of the most significant clusters.

Points on this clone: Its specificity is unknown.

Amplification used 60 Vbeta primers and 13 Jbeta primers. The data were produced by immunoSEQ multiplex PCR, yet TCRdb's version contains in-frame clones alone and is incomplete. The sample lists some 250,000 clones, 82% occurring once. This sequence was found in a middle-aged woman in good health and CMV-seropositive. This chain connects TRBV18 to TRBJ1-5; TRBD1 matches 8 bases. Sequencing input: PBMCs. The CDR3 DNA reads TGTGCCAGCTCACCCTGGACAGGGTACAATCAGCCCCAGCATTTT. Protein sequence: CASSPWTGYNQPQHF.